Listed below are T cell receptor beta chains from one sample, sequenced in a study of OX40 agonist ivuxolimab in advanced cancers. The repertoire was sequenced with immunoSEQ multiplex PCR; TCRdb's copy has only in-frame clones and lacks some. The data show some 68,000 clones, roughly 90% seen once. The sample in question was CD4+ or CD8+ T cells sorted from blood, obtained in a trial of the OX40 agonist ivuxolimab. These receptors came from an adult with an advanced solid tumor such as melanoma, head and neck, liver or kidney cancer. The CDR3 runs from the conserved cysteine through the conserved F or W. D genes are given only for firm matches. A clone size is listed for some rows: how often the clone was seen (once, few, many), or a class if it is expanded.

J gene,V gene,clone size,D gene,CDR3 protein,CDR3 DNA
TRBJ2-5,TRBV11-3,once,NA,CASSLVLQETQYF,TGTGCCAGCAGCTTAGTTCTCCAAGAGACCCAGTACTTC
TRBJ1-1,TRBV5-4,NA,NA,CASSPRAANSNTEAFF,TGTGCCAGCAGCCCGCGGGCGGCGAATTCGAACACTGAAGCTTTCTTT
TRBJ1-2,TRBV28,NA,NA,CASSLEGHRSGNYGYTF,TGTGCCAGCAGTTTGGAGGGACACCGGTCGGGTAACTATGGCTACACCTTC
TRBJ1-4,TRBV7-2,NA,TRBD1,CASSRGTGSGGEKLFF,TGTGCCAGCAGCCGAGGGACAGGGAGCGGTGGAGAAAAACTGTTTTTT
TRBJ2-1,TRBV6-6,NA,NA,CASTRIGLQGGNEQFF,TGTGCCAGCACCAGAATAGGCCTTCAGGGTGGCAATGAGCAGTTCTTC
TRBJ2-3,TRBV28,NA,TRBD2,CASSEAGGLADTQYF,TGTGCCAGCAGCGAAGCGGGGGGGCTCGCAGATACGCAGTATTTT
TRBJ2-7,TRBV9,NA,TRBD2,CASSLGTRAEQYF,TGTGCCAGCAGCCTCGGGACTAGGGCCGAGCAGTACTTC
TRBJ2-5,TRBV7-3,NA,TRBD2,CASSLYGGSSGGETQYF,TGTGCCAGCAGCTTATATGGGGGGTCTAGCGGTGGGGAGACCCAGTACTTC
TRBJ2-5,TRBV2,NA,TRBD1,CASSFGQGETQYF,TGTGCCAGCAGTTTTGGACAGGGGGAGACCCAGTACTTC
TRBJ1-1,TRBV7-2,NA,NA,CASSFGGDTEAFF,TGTGCCAGCAGCTTCGGGGGGGACACTGAAGCTTTCTTT
TRBJ1-3,TRBV7-9,NA,NA,CASSSQSSGNTIYF,TGTGCCAGCAGCTCACAAAGCTCTGGAAACACCATATATTTT
TRBJ2-5,TRBV19,NA,TRBD2,CASRGGSTYQETQYF,TGTGCCAGTAGGGGGGGGTCGACCTATCAAGAGACCCAGTACTTC
TRBJ1-2,TRBV28,NA,NA,CASSIGGGNYGYTF,TGTGCCAGCAGTATCGGTGGCGGGAACTATGGCTACACCTTC
TRBJ2-1,TRBV30,NA,NA,CAWIGPNSYNEQFF,TGTGCCTGGATTGGTCCAAACTCCTACAATGAGCAGTTCTTC
TRBJ1-1,TRBV9,NA,NA,CASSKALNTEAFF,TGTGCCAGCAGCAAGGCCCTGAACACTGAAGCTTTCTTT